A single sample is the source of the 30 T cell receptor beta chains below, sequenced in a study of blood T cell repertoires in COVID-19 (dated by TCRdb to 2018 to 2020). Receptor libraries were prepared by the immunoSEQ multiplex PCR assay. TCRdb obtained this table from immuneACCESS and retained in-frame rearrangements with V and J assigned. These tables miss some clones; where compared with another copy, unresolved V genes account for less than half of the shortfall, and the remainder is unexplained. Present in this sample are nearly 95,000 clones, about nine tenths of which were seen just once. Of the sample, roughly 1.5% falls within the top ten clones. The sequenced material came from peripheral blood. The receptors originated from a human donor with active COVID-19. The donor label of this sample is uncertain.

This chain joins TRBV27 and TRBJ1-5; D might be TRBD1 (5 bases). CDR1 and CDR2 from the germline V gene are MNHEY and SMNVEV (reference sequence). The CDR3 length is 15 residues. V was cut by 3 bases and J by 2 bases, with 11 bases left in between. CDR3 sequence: CASSFRTGRNQPQHF. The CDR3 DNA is TGTGCCAGCAGTTTTAGAACAGGTCGCAATCAGCCCCAGCATTTT.

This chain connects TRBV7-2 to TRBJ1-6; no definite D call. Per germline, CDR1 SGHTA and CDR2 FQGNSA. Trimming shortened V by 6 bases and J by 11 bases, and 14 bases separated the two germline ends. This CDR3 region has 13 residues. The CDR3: CASRPYTRAPLHF. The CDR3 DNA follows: TGTGCCAGCAGGCCTTACACCCGGGCACCCCTCCACTTT.

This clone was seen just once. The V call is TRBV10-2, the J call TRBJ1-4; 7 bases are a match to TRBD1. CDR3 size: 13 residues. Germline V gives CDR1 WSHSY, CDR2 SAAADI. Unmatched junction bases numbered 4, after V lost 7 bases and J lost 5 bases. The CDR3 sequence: CASKGAANEKLFF. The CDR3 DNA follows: TGCGCCAGCAAGGGGGCGGCGAATGAAAAACTGTTTTTT.

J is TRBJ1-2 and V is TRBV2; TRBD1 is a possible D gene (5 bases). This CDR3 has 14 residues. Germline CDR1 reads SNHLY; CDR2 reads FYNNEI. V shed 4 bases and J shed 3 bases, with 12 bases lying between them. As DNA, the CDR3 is TGTGCCAGCAGTGTCAGCTCCAGGGACTATGGCTACACCTTC. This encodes CASSVSSRDYGYTF.

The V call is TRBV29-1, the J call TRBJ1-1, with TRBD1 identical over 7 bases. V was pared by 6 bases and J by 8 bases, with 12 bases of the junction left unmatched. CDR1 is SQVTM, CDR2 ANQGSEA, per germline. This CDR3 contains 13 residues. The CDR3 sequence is CSVSPGQLVEAFF. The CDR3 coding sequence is TGCAGCGTGTCACCGGGACAGCTAGTGGAAGCTTTCTTT.

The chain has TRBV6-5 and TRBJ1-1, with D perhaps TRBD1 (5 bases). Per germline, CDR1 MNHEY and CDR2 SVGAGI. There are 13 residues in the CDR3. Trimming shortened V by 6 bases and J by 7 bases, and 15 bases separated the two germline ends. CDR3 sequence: CASRAQATGEAFF. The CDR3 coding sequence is TGTGCCAGCAGAGCACAGGCTACGGGTGAAGCTTTCTTT.

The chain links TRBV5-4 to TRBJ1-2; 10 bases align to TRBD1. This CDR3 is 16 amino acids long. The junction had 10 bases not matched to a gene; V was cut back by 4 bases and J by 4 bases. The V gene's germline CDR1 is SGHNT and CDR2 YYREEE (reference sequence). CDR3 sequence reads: CASSGGRDRGLYGYTF. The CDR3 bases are TGTGCCAGCAGCGGCGGCCGGGACAGGGGTCTCTATGGCTACACCTTC. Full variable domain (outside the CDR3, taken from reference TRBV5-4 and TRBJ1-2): ETGVTQSPTHLIKTRGQQVTLRCSSQSGHNTVSWYQQALGQGPQFIFQYYREEENGRGNFPPRFSGLQFPNYSSELNVNALELDDSALYLCASSGGRDRGLYGYTFGSGTRLTVV.

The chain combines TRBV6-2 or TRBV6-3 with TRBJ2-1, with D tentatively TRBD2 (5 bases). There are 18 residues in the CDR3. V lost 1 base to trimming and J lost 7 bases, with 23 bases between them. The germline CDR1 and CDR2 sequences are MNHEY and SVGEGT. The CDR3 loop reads CASSYYRSAASFGNEQFF. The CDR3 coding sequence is TGTGCCAGCAGTTACTACCGGTCAGCGGCTAGCTTTGGGAATGAGCAGTTCTTC.

The CDR3 coding sequence is TGTGCCACCAGCCCACGGGACAGGGGTTTCTACGAGCAGTACTTC. This sequence encodes CATSPRDRGFYEQYF. The chain has TRBV15 and TRBJ2-7; 10 bases are a match to TRBD1. Looked up from germline, CDR1 is LNHNV and CDR2 is YYDKDF (reference sequence). The CDR3 contains 15 residues. With V trimmed by 5 bases and J by 3 bases, 7 bases remained unmatched.

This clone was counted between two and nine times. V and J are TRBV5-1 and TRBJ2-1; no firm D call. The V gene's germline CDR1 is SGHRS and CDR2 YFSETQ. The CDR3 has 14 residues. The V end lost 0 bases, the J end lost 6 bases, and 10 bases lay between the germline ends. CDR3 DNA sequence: TGCGCCAGCAGCTTGGGGTTGAGTGGCAATGAGCAGTTCTTC. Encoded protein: CASSLGLSGNEQFF.

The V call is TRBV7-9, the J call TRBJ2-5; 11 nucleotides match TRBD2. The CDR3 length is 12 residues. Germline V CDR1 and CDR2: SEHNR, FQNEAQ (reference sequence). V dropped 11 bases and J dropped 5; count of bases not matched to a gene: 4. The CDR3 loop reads CASSGGRETQYF. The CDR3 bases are TGTGCCTCTAGCGGGGGGCGGGAGACCCAGTACTTC.

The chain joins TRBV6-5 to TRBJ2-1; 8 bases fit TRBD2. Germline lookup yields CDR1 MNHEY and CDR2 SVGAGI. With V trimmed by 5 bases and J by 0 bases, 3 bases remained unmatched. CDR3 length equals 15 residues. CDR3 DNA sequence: TGTGCCAGCAGTACAACTAGCGGCTCCTACAATGAGCAGTTCTTC. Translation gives CASSTTSGSYNEQFF.

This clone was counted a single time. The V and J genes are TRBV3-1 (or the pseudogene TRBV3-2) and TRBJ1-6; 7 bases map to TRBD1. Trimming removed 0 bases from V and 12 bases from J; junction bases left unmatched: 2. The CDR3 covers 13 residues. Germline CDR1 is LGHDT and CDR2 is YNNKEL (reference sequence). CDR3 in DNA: TGTGCCAGCAGCCAAGAGGCAGGGGGACCCCTCCACTTT. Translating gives CASSQEAGGPLHF.

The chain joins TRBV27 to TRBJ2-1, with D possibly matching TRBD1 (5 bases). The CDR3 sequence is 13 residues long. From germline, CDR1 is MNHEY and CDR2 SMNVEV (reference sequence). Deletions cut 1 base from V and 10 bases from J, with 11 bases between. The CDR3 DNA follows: TGTGCCAGCAGTTTATTGGGCCGACAGGAGCAGTTCTTC. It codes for CASSLLGRQEQFF.

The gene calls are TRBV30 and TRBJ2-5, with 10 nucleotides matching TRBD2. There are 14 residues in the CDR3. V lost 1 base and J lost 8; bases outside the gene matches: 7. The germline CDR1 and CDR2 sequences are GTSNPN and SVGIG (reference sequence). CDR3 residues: CAWSAERGGVTQYF. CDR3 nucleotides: TGTGCCTGGAGTGCCGAGCGGGGGGGGGTCACCCAGTACTTC.

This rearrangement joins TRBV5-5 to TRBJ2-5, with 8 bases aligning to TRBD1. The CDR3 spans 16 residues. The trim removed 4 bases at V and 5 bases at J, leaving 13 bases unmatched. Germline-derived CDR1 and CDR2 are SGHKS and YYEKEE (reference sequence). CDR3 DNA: TGTGCCAGCAGCGCGACCCCAGGGGGCGCTTCGGAGACCCAGTACTTC. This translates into CASSATPGGASETQYF. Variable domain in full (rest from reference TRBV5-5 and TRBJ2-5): DAGVTQSPTHLIKTRGQQVTLRCSPISGHKSVSWYQQVLGQGPQFIFQYYEKEERGRGNFPDRFSARQFPNYSSELNVNALLLGDSALYLCASSATPGGASETQYFGPGTRLLVL.

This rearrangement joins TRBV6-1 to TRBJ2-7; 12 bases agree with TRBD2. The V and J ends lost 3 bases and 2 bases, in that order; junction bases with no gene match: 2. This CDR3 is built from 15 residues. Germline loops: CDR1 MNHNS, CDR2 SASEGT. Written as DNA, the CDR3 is TGTGCCAGCAGTGATGGACTAGCGGGGACCTACGAGCAGTACTTC. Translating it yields CASSDGLAGTYEQYF.

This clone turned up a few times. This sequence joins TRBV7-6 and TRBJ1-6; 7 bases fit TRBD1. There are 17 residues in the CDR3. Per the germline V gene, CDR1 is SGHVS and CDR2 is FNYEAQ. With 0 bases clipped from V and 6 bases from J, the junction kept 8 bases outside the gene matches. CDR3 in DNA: TGTGCCAGCAGCTTAGCGCGGCTGGCAGGGGGTAATTCACCCCTCCACTTT. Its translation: CASSLARLAGGNSPLHF.

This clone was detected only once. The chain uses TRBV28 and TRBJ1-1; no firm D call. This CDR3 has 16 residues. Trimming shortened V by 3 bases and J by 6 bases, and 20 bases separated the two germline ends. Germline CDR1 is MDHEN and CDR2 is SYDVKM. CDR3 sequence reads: CASSFIYRVAFPEAFF. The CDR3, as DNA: TGTGCCAGCAGTTTTATTTACCGGGTCGCATTTCCTGAAGCTTTCTTT.

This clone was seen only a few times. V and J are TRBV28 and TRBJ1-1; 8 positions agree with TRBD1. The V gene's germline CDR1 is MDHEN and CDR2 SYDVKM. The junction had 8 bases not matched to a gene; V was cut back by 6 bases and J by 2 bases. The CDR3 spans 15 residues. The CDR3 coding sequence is TGTGCCAGCAGCAGATCGGGACAGGCTAACACTGAAGCTTTCTTT. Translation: CASSRSGQANTEAFF.

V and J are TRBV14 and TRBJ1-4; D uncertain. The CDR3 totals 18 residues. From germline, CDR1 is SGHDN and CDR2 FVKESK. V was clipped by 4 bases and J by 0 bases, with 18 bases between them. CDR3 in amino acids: CASSRGRIVLATNEKLFF. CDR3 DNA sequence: TGTGCCAGCAGCCGAGGAAGGATTGTCCTTGCAACTAATGAAAAACTGTTTTTT.

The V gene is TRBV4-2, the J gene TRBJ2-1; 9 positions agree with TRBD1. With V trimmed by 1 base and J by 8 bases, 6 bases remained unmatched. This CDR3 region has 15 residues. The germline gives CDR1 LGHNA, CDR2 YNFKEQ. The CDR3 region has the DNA TGTGCCAGCAGCCAAGCGGGACAGGGATCTTATGAGCAGTTCTTC. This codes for CASSQAGQGSYEQFF.

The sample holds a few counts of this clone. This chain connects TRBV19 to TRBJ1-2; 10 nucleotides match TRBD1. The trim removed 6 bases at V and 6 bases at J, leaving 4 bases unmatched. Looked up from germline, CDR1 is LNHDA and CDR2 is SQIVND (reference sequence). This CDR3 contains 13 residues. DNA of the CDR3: TGTGCCAGTAGCTGGGACAGGGGAAATGGCTACACCTTC. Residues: CASSWDRGNGYTF.

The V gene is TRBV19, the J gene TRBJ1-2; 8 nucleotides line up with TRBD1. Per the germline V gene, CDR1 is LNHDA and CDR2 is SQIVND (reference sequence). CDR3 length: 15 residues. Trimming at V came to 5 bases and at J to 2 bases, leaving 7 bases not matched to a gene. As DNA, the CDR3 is TGTGCCAGTAGTCTAGGGACAGGCTTAAACTATGGCTACACCTTC. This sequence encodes CASSLGTGLNYGYTF. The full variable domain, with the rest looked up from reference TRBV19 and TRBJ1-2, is DGGITQSPKYLFRKEGQNVTLSCEQNLNHDAMYWYRQDPGQGLRLIYYSQIVNDFQKGDIAEGYSVSREKKESFPLTVTSAQKNPTAFYLCASSLGTGLNYGYTFGSGTRLTVV.

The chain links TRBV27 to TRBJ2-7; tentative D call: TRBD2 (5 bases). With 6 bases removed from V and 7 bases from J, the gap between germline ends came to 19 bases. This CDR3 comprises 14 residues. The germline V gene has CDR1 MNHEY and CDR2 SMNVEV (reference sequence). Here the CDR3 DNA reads TGTGCCAGCAGCCCCCTACGGTCGAGGGCAGAGCAGTACTTC. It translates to CASSPLRSRAEQYF.

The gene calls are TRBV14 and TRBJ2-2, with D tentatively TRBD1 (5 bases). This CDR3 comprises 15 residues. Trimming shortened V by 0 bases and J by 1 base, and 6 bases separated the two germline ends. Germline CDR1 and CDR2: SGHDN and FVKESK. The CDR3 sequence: CASSQDRVNTGELFF. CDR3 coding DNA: TGTGCCAGCAGCCAAGACAGGGTGAACACCGGGGAGCTGTTTTTT.

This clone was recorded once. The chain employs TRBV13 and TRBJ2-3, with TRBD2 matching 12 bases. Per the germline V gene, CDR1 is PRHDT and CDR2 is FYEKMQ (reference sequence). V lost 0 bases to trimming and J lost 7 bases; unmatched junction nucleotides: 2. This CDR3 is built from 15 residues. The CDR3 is CASSLGLAGGHTQYF. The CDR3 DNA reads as TGTGCCAGCAGCTTAGGACTAGCGGGGGGCCATACGCAGTATTTT.

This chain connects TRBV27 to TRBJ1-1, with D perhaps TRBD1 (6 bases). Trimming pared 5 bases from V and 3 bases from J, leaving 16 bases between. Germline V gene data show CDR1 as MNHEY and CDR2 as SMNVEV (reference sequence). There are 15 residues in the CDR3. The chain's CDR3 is CASSRQVGWDTEAFF. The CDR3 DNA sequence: TGTGCCAGCAGTCGACAGGTTGGTTGGGACACTGAAGCTTTCTTT.

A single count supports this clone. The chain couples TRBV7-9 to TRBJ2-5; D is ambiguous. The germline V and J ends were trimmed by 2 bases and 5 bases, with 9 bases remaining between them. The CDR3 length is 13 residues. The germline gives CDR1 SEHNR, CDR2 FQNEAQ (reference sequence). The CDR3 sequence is CASSLIIVETQYF. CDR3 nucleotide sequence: TGTGCCAGCAGCTTAATTATTGTGGAGACCCAGTACTTC. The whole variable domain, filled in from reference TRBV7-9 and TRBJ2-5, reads DTGVSQNPRHKITKRGQNVTFRCDPISEHNRLYWYRQTLGQGPEFLTYFQNEAQLEKSRLLSDRFSAERPKGSFSTLEIQRTEQGDSAMYLCASSLIIVETQYFGPGTRLLVL.

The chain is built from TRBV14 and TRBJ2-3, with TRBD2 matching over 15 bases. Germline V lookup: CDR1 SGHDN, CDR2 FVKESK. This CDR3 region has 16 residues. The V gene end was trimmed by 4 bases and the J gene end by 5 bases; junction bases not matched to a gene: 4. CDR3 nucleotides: TGTGCCAGCAGCCCACCGGGACTAGCGGGGGGAGATACGCAGTATTTT. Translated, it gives CASSPPGLAGGDTQYF.